Following are 5 T cell receptor beta chains from one sample sequenced in a study of response to subunit inactivated influenza vaccine. One entry per CDR3 protein, called by TCRdb with MiXCR from the RT-PCR reads. The data hold about 500,000 distinct CDR3 sequences, with about an eighth observed a single time. The sample was PBMCs from blood, taken more than 35 days after vaccination. The source is a man in his fifties or sixties who received an inactivated influenza vaccine.

This clonotype was observed a handful of times. The chain couples TRBV20-1 to TRBJ1-1; D ambiguous. The CDR3 is made up of 14 amino acids. The germline V and J ends were trimmed by 3 bases and 1 base, with 12 bases remaining between them. Germline CDR1 is DFQATT and CDR2 is SNEGSKA (reference sequence). The CDR3 loop reads CSASLGSTNTEAFF. In DNA form, the CDR3 reads TGCAGTGCTAGCCTGGGCAGTACGAACACTGAAGCTTTCTTT.

This clonotype was seen a few times. The genes are TRBV12-3 or TRBV12-4 and TRBJ2-5, with TRBD2 matching over 7 bases. The CDR3 consists of 15 residues. V shed 6 bases, J shed 4 bases, and the junction held 11 bases outside the gene matches. The chain's CDR3 is CASSMGRGGGETQYF. The CDR3 DNA sequence: TGTGCCAGCAGCATGGGGAGGGGAGGAGGAGAGACCCAGTACTTC.

The table lists this clonotype with a few counts. The chain employs TRBV4-1 and TRBJ1-4, with D unclear. CDR3 size: 15 residues. Trimming took off 4 bases at V and 1 base at J, with 10 bases between the two ends. The germline V gene has CDR1 MGHRA and CDR2 YSYEKL. The CDR3 coding sequence is TGCGCCAGCAGCCTCCTCTTGGGAACTAATGAAAAACTGTTTTTT. Amino acids: CASSLLLGTNEKLFF.

In this sample, this clonotype turned up many times. V gene TRBV4-3 combines with J gene TRBJ1-4, with 8 bases lining up with TRBD1. The CDR3 consists of 17 residues. V shed 3 bases and J 2 bases; nucleotides not matched to a gene: 8. The germline CDR1 and CDR2 sequences are LGHNA and YSLEER. The CDR3 nucleotides are TGCGCCAGCAGCCATCCTAAGGACAGGGCCACTAATGAAAAACTGTTTTTT. Translation gives CASSHPKDRATNEKLFF.

The chain joins TRBV20-1 to TRBJ2-7; the D gene is possibly TRBD2 (6 bases). The V end was cut by 0 bases, the J end by 6 bases, with 18 bases between. This CDR3 has 15 residues. CDR1 and CDR2 (germline): DFQATT, SNEGSKA (reference sequence). CDR3 DNA sequence: TGCAGTGCTAGAGATCTGCGCGGGACCGTTTCCGAGCAGTACTTC. Encoded protein: CSARDLRGTVSEQYF.